This is a list of T cell receptor beta chains from one sample in a study of shared clonotypes between healthy human individuals. Sequenced by immunoSEQ multiplex PCR; TCRdb stores in-frame clones only, minus some. The data hold roughly 1,100,000 clones, with more than 60% observed a single time. The sample comprised memory CD4+ T cells sorted from blood. The receptors here all came from a young man in good health. CDR3s include the opening cysteine and the closing phenylalanine or tryptophan. Each record gives: D gene, J gene, V gene, clone size, CDR3 protein, CDR3 DNA. A D gene is named only where the DNA matches it firmly. The listing skips clone size in some rows; elsewhere it reads once, few, many or a size class.

D: TRBD2
J: TRBJ2-5
V: TRBV11-2
size: .
CDR3: CASNPGTSIETQYF
DNA: TGTGCCAGCAACCCAGGGACTAGCATAGAGACCCAGTACTTC

D: .
J: TRBJ2-1
V: TRBV6-5
size: .
CDR3: CASSYSSGIPIEQFF
DNA: TGTGCCAGCAGTTACTCGAGTGGGATCCCAATTGAGCAGTTCTTC

D: .
J: TRBJ2-1
V: TRBV9
size: .
CDR3: CASSVEAINEQFF
DNA: TGTGCCAGCAGCGTAGAAGCGATTAATGAGCAGTTCTTC

D: .
J: TRBJ2-7
V: TRBV11-2
size: .
CDR3: CASSPIWGGLYEQYF
DNA: TGTGCCAGCAGCCCCATATGGGGGGGCCTCTACGAGCAGTACTTC

D: .
J: TRBJ1-1
V: TRBV10-1
size: few
CDR3: CASISQGRNTEAFF
DNA: TGCGCCAGCATAAGTCAGGGGAGGAACACTGAAGCTTTCTTT

D: .
J: TRBJ1-1
V: TRBV27
size: .
CDR3: CASSSSQGNAEAFF
DNA: TGTGCCAGCAGTTCTTCTCAGGGGAACGCTGAAGCTTTCTTT

D: TRBD1
J: TRBJ1-1
V: TRBV6-5
size: few
CDR3: CATGTVRNTEAFF
DNA: TGTGCCACGGGGACAGTGAGAAACACTGAAGCTTTCTTT

D: .
J: TRBJ1-4
V: TRBV19
size: .
CDR3: CASIDRAANEKLFF
DNA: TGTGCCAGTATTGACCGGGCCGCTAATGAAAAACTGTTTTTT

D: .
J: TRBJ2-5
V: TRBV6-1
size: once
CDR3: CASSIAIGQGETQYF
DNA: TGTGCCAGCAGTATCGCGATCGGACAAGGAGAGACCCAGTACTTC

D: .
J: TRBJ1-1
V: TRBV6-4
size: .
CDR3: CASSDPGLNTEAFF
DNA: TGTGCCAGCAGTGACCCGGGCCTGAACACTGAAGCTTTCTTT

D: TRBD2
J: TRBJ2-7
V: TRBV5-1
size: .
CDR3: CASSLDLAWEGSSYEQYF
DNA: TGCGCCAGCAGCTTGGATCTAGCGTGGGAGGGATCGTCCTACGAGCAGTACTTC

D: .
J: TRBJ1-2
V: TRBV5-1
size: .
CDR3: CASSLNAGAYGYTF
DNA: TGCGCCAGCAGCTTGAACGCAGGGGCCTATGGCTACACCTTC

D: .
J: TRBJ2-7
V: TRBV2
size: few
CDR3: CASRSLRTRDSYEQYF
DNA: TGTGCCAGCAGGTCGCTAAGGACGCGCGACTCCTACGAGCAGTACTTC

D: .
J: TRBJ1-6
V: TRBV30
size: .
CDR3: CASSFDLYNSPLHF
DNA: TGTGCCTCCTCATTTGACCTCTATAATTCACCCCTCCACTTT

D: .
J: TRBJ2-1
V: TRBV5-1
size: .
CDR3: CASTDGYNNEQFF
DNA: TGCGCCAGCACGGACGGATACAACAATGAGCAGTTCTTC

D: .
J: TRBJ2-2
V: TRBV19
size: .
CDR3: CASKRWRNTGELFF
DNA: TGTGCCAGTAAACGATGGCGGAACACCGGGGAGCTGTTTTTT

D: TRBD2
J: TRBJ2-2
V: TRBV7-8
size: .
CDR3: CASSPGSGGTGELFF
DNA: TGTGCCAGCAGCCCGGGATCGGGGGGGACCGGGGAGCTGTTTTTT

D: .
J: TRBJ2-7
V: TRBV6-1
size: .
CDR3: CASSEIRLSEQYF
DNA: TGTGCCAGCAGTGAAATAAGATTAAGCGAGCAGTACTTC

D: .
J: TRBJ1-1
V: TRBV5-1
size: .
CDR3: CASSSNTDRKNTEAFF
DNA: TGCGCCAGCAGCTCCAATACGGACAGAAAGAACACTGAAGCTTTCTTT

D: .
J: TRBJ2-3
V: TRBV5-1
size: .
CDR3: CASSLAGGRNTDTQYF
DNA: TGCGCCAGCAGCTTGGCCGGCGGTCGGAACACAGATACGCAGTATTTT

D: .
J: TRBJ1-5
V: TRBV6-1
size: few
CDR3: CASSHANQPQHF
DNA: TGTGCCAGCAGCCACGCTAATCAGCCCCAGCATTTT

D: .
J: TRBJ1-5
V: TRBV19
size: .
CDR3: CASSPARGGNNQPQHF
DNA: TGTGCCAGTAGTCCAGCGCGCGGGGGCAACAATCAGCCCCAGCATTTT

D: TRBD1
J: TRBJ1-2
V: TRBV5-4
size: .
CDR3: CASSLVGGGVDGYTF
DNA: TGTGCCAGCAGCTTGGTGGGAGGGGGCGTCGATGGCTACACCTTC

D: .
J: TRBJ1-6
V: TRBV7-2
size: .
CDR3: CASSPSSYNSPLHF
DNA: TGTGCCAGCAGCCCCAGCTCCTATAATTCACCCCTCCACTTT

D: .
J: TRBJ2-1
V: TRBV9
size: .
CDR3: CASSSGYNEQFF
DNA: TGTGCCAGCAGTAGCGGCTACAATGAGCAGTTCTTC

D: TRBD1
J: TRBJ1-2
V: TRBV28
size: .
CDR3: CASSPQGAGGYTF
DNA: TGTGCCAGCAGTCCCCAGGGGGCGGGTGGCTACACCTTC

D: TRBD1
J: TRBJ1-1
V: TRBV27
size: once
CDR3: CASSREDRGNTEAFF
DNA: TGTGCCAGCAGTAGGGAGGACAGGGGGAACACTGAAGCTTTCTTT

D: .
J: TRBJ1-6
V: TRBV28
size: few
CDR3: CASKGGTESPLHF
DNA: TGTGCCAGCAAGGGAGGGACGGAGTCACCCCTCCACTTT

D: TRBD1
J: TRBJ2-3
V: TRBV5-1
size: once
CDR3: CATQTGGAGTDTQYF
DNA: TGCGCCACCCAGACAGGGGGCGCGGGCACAGATACGCAGTATTTT

D: .
J: TRBJ2-1
V: TRBV7-2
size: .
CDR3: CASSLGFINEQFF
DNA: TGTGCCAGCAGCTTAGGGTTTATCAATGAGCAGTTCTTC

D: .
J: TRBJ2-1
V: TRBV6-1
size: .
CDR3: CASSMGGNEQFF
DNA: TGTGCCAGCAGTATGGGGGGCAATGAGCAGTTCTTC

D: TRBD1
J: TRBJ2-7
V: TRBV23-1
size: .
CDR3: CASSQLGTDKGDEQYF
DNA: TGCGCCAGCAGTCAACTGGGGACAGATAAAGGGGACGAGCAGTACTTC

D: TRBD1
J: TRBJ2-2
V: TRBV10-2
size: .
CDR3: CASRQGRDTGELFF
DNA: TGCGCCAGTCGACAGGGGCGGGACACCGGGGAGCTGTTTTTT

D: .
J: TRBJ2-1
V: TRBV7-3
size: .
CDR3: CASSRQAGYNEQFF
DNA: TGTGCCAGCAGCCGACAGGCGGGGTACAATGAGCAGTTCTTC

D: .
J: TRBJ2-7
V: TRBV7-8
size: .
CDR3: CASSLGAVDEQYF
DNA: TGTGCCAGCAGCCTTGGCGCCGTAGACGAGCAGTACTTC

D: .
J: TRBJ2-2
V: TRBV15
size: few
CDR3: CATSRDHRDTGELFF
DNA: TGTGCCACCAGCAGAGATCACAGGGACACCGGGGAGCTGTTTTTT

D: .
J: TRBJ2-7
V: TRBV5-6
size: .
CDR3: CASRILTAYEQYF
DNA: TGTGCCAGCAGAATATTGACAGCCTACGAGCAGTACTTC

D: TRBD1
J: TRBJ2-7
V: TRBV6-5
size: .
CDR3: CASSYEAGGSYEQYF
DNA: TGTGCCAGCAGTTACGAGGCAGGGGGCTCCTACGAGCAGTACTTC

D: .
J: TRBJ1-2
V: TRBV2
size: .
CDR3: CASSDGRYGYTF
DNA: TGTGCCAGCAGTGACGGCAGATATGGCTACACCTTC

D: .
J: TRBJ1-6
V: TRBV6-5
size: .
CDR3: CDSSYSFDRLNSPLHF
DNA: TGTGACAGCAGTTACTCCTTTGACCGGTTAAATTCACCCCTCCACTTT

D: TRBD2
J: TRBJ2-5
V: TRBV5-1
size: .
CDR3: CASSLVTANSGRSLRETQYF
DNA: TGCGCCAGCAGCTTGGTGACAGCGAATAGCGGGCGGTCACTTCGGGAGACCCAGTACTTC

D: .
J: TRBJ1-2
V: TRBV7-9
size: .
CDR3: CASSPWGGNYGYTF
DNA: TGTGCCAGCAGCCCTTGGGGGGGGAACTATGGCTACACCTTC

D: .
J: TRBJ2-1
V: TRBV10-3
size: .
CDR3: CAISDLGGGTSYNEQFF
DNA: TGTGCCATCAGTGATTTGGGCGGGGGCACATCCTACAATGAGCAGTTCTTC

D: TRBD1
J: TRBJ2-7
V: TRBV5-8
size: .
CDR3: CASSLANGQGRVEQYF
DNA: TGTGCCAGCAGCTTGGCTAACGGACAGGGTCGCGTCGAGCAGTACTTC

D: .
J: TRBJ2-3
V: TRBV5-4
size: many
CDR3: CASSLDSDTQYF
DNA: TGTGCCAGCAGCTTGGATTCAGATACGCAGTATTTT

D: .
J: TRBJ1-5
V: TRBV6-1
size: .
CDR3: CASTQGASGNQPQHF
DNA: TGTGCCAGCACTCAGGGAGCATCTGGCAATCAGCCCCAGCATTTT

D: .
J: TRBJ1-2
V: TRBV5-1
size: few
CDR3: CASSLGPEPYGYTF
DNA: TGCGCCAGCAGCTTGGGGCCTGAACCCTATGGCTACACCTTC

D: .
J: TRBJ2-1
V: TRBV19
size: once
CDR3: CASSSHRSSYNEQFF
DNA: TGTGCCAGTAGTTCCCACAGGAGCTCCTACAATGAGCAGTTCTTC

D: .
J: TRBJ1-1
V: TRBV28
size: .
CDR3: CASALEVSEAFF
DNA: TGTGCCAGCGCCCTAGAGGTCTCCGAAGCTTTCTTT

D: .
J: TRBJ1-4
V: TRBV6-5
size: .
CDR3: CASSYSGSTNEKLFF
DNA: TGTGCCAGCAGTTACTCTGGGTCAACTAATGAAAAACTGTTTTTT

D: .
J: TRBJ2-3
V: TRBV7-2
size: .
CDR3: CASSLASTGTDTQYF
DNA: TGTGCCAGCAGCTTAGCTTCCACGGGCACAGATACGCAGTATTTT

D: .
J: TRBJ1-5
V: TRBV19
size: .
CDR3: CASDGGRGSNQPQHF
DNA: TGTGCCAGTGATGGTGGACGGGGGAGCAATCAGCCCCAGCATTTT

D: TRBD1
J: TRBJ1-2
V: TRBV30
size: .
CDR3: CAWSVGWDSAYGYTF
DNA: TGTGCCTGGAGTGTAGGATGGGACAGCGCCTATGGCTACACCTTC